The 12 T cell receptor beta chains listed next were all sequenced from one sample in a study of blood T cells in healthy people across ages. Primers used in a second PCR of roughly 6 to 11 cycles were a sample-barcoded 5' primer and a J-beta primer mix. Each CDR3 protein gets one entry after TCRdb re-called the 5' RACE reads with MiXCR. This sample yields 750,000 to 950,000 distinct CDR3 sequences, of which 25% to 35% are seen a single time; roughly a tenth belongs to the top ten. These data also formed part of another study, on T cells of mothers and their children.

Sequenced sample: blood. The receptors derive from a woman in her thirties or forties in good health.

This chain joins TRBV28 and TRBJ1-2; perhaps TRBD1 as D (6 bases). Trimming shortened V by 5 bases and J by 0 bases, and 13 bases separated the two germline ends. Germline V gene lookup returns CDR1 MDHEN and CDR2 SYDVKM. This CDR3 region has 15 residues. CDR3 coding DNA: TGTGCCAGCAGTGGACAACAGGGAACTAACTATGGCTACACCTTC. It encodes CASSGQQGTNYGYTF.

Only a few counts were recorded for this clonotype. Its ends do not fully match the called genes, so a read error is possible. V gene TRBV12-3 or TRBV12-4 combines with J gene TRBJ1-1; D might be TRBD1 (5 bases). CDR3 size: 15 residues. CDR3 sequence: CASSLGFRGNTEAFF. The DNA of the CDR3 is TGTGCCAGCAGCTTAGGTTTTAGGGGCAACACTGAAGCTTTCTTT.

At least ten counts were recorded for this clonotype. The chain uses TRBV29-1 and TRBJ2-3; unclear D gene. The CDR3 is 10 residues long. Trimming left V 3 bases short and J 6 bases short, with 4 bases between. Looked up from germline, CDR1 is SQVTM and CDR2 is ANQGSEA. The CDR3 DNA sequence: TGCAGCGTTGATGCGGATACGCAGTATTTT. Translating it yields CSVDADTQYF.

At least ten counts were recorded for this clonotype. The chain recombines TRBV29-1 with TRBJ2-2; possibly TRBD2 for D (6 bases). The germline V gene has CDR1 SQVTM and CDR2 ANQGSEA. This CDR3 contains 14 residues. V dropped 5 bases and J dropped 3 bases, with 13 bases sitting between them. CDR3 protein: CSVLAGGDTGELFF. The CDR3 nucleotides are TGCAGCGTTCTGGCAGGAGGGGACACCGGGGAGCTGTTTTTT.

The rearrangement links TRBV12-3 or TRBV12-4 to TRBJ2-6; tentative D call: TRBD2 (7 bases). This CDR3 contains 16 residues. Trimming took off 2 bases at V and 3 bases at J, with 11 bases between the two ends. CDR3 residues: CASSLRGARGANVLTF. The CDR3 DNA is TGTGCCAGCAGTTTACGGGGGGCGCGTGGGGCCAACGTCCTGACTTTC.

This clonotype appeared many times. This chain connects TRBV7-2 to TRBJ1-2, with a possible D match to TRBD1 (6 bases). Trimming removed 1 base at V and 3 bases at J, with 9 bases between. The CDR3 is made up of 14 amino acids. Germline V gene lookup returns CDR1 SGHTA and CDR2 FQGNSA. The CDR3 sequence: CASSLDNRDYGYTF. CDR3 DNA sequence: TGTGCCAGCAGCTTAGATAACAGGGACTATGGCTACACCTTC. Using reference TRBV7-2 and TRBJ1-2 for the parts outside the CDR3, the full variable domain is GAGVSQSPSNKVTEKGKDVELRCDPISGHTALYWYRQSLGQGLEFLIYFQGNSAPDKSGLPSDRFSAERTGGSVSTLTIQRTQQEDSAVYLCASSLDNRDYGYTFGSGTRLTVV.

Of note for this clonotype: This sequence may be a read error, since a much larger clone differs from it by one base. The genes are TRBV7-2 and TRBJ2-1, with unresolved D. The CDR3 is 13 amino acids. V was shortened by 7 bases and J by 5 bases, with 12 bases between the two germline ends. Germline CDR1 is SGHTA and CDR2 is FQGNSA. The CDR3 nucleotides are TGTGCCAGCAACCCCTACATCCACAATGAGCAGTTCTTC. Translation gives CASNPYIHNEQFF.

This chain uses TRBV5-5 with TRBJ2-7; weak D call: TRBD2 (6 bases). The CDR3 extends over 14 amino acids. V was pared by 4 bases and J by 3 bases, with 14 bases between. Germline CDR1 reads SGHKS; CDR2 reads YYEKEE (reference sequence). As DNA, the CDR3 is TGTGCCAGCAGCCCCCGCGGGGACTTCTACGAGCAGTACTTC. It is translated as CASSPRGDFYEQYF. Full variable domain (rest looked up from reference TRBV5-5 and TRBJ2-7): DAGVTQSPTHLIKTRGQQVTLRCSPISGHKSVSWYQQVLGQGPQFIFQYYEKEERGRGNFPDRFSARQFPNYSSELNVNALLLGDSALYLCASSPRGDFYEQYFGPGTRLTVT.

V gene TRBV7-3 combines with J gene TRBJ1-3; D not resolved. With 4 bases removed from V and 7 bases from J, the gap between germline ends came to 11 bases. CDR1 and CDR2 from the germline V gene are SGHTA and FQGTGA. This CDR3 region has 13 residues. CDR3 in DNA: TGTGCCAGCAGCTCGAGCGTCGGTAACACCATATATTTT. Its protein product is CASSSSVGNTIYF.

In the case of this clonotype: A read error is possible here, since a much larger clone lies one base away. The chain employs TRBV7-6 and TRBJ2-5, with no clear D. The closer fit of TRBJ2-7 to the DNA end suggests the J call may be wrong. The CDR3 runs to 17 residues. From germline, CDR1 is SGHVS and CDR2 FNYEAQ. DNA of the CDR3: TGTGCCAGCAGCGTACACGCTCCTAGGGCGGCCACCTACGAGCAGTACTTC. This translates into CASSVHAPRAATYEQYF.

The sample holds a few counts of this clonotype. The chain uses TRBV30 and TRBJ2-7; tentatively, D is TRBD1 or TRBD2 (5 bases each). Germline V gives CDR1 GTSNPN, CDR2 SVGIG (reference sequence). V shed 0 bases and J shed 4 bases, with 10 bases lying between them. CDR3 size: 13 residues. CDR3 loop: CAWSVGTPYEQYF. CDR3 DNA sequence: TGTGCCTGGAGTGTAGGGACGCCTTACGAGCAGTACTTC.

V gene TRBV20-1 combines with J gene TRBJ1-1, with D perhaps matching TRBD1 (5 bases). The CDR3 consists of 14 residues. Germline V gene data show CDR1 as DFQATT and CDR2 as SNEGSKA (reference sequence). The germline V and J ends were trimmed by 0 bases and 5 bases, with 13 bases remaining between them. The CDR3 spells CSARETEGRTEAFF. In nucleotides, the CDR3 is TGCAGTGCTAGAGAAACAGAGGGACGGACTGAAGCTTTCTTT.